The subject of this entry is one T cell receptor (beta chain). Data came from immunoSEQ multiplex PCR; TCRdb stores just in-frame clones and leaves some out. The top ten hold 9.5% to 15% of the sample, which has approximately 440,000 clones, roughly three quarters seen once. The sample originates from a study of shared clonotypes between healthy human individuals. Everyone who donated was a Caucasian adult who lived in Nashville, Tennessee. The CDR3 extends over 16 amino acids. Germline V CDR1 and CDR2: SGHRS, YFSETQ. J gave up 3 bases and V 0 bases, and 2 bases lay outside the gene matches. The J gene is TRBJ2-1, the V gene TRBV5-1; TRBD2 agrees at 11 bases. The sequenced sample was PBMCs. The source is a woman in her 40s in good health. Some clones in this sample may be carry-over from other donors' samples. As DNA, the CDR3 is TGCGCCAGCAGCTTGGTTGGGACTAGCGGCTACAATGAGCAGTTCTTC. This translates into CASSLVGTSGYNEQFF. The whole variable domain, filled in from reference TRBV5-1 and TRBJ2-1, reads KAGVTQTPRYLIKTRGQQVTLSCSPISGHRSVSWYQQTPGQGLQFLFEYFSETQRNKGNFPGRFSGRQFSNSRSEMNVSTLELGDSALYLCASSLVGTSGYNEQFFGPGTRLTVL.